The 16 T cell receptor beta chains below were found in one sample sequenced in a study of human T cells and chemical hapten exposure. Time point described: pre-sensitization, week 0. The treatment denotes: therapeutic diphenylcyclopropenone sensitization with weekly scalp DPC. TCRdb recomputed calls from the RACE reads with MiXCR, one row per CDR3 protein. The repertoire holds 300,000 to 400,000 distinct CDR3 sequences, with 4% to 6% as singletons. The material was whole blood, obtained in connection with sensitization to the hapten diphenylcyclopropenone (DPC). The receptor source for this set is a woman in her forties or fifties with alopecia areata. Some clones in this sample may be carry-over from other donors' samples.

The chain recombines TRBV6-2 or TRBV6-3 with TRBJ2-3, with D perhaps matching TRBD2 (5 bases). V dropped 6 bases and J dropped 1 base, with 14 bases sitting between them. CDR3 length: 15 amino acids. Germline CDR1 and CDR2: MNHEY and SVGEGT. The CDR3 spells CASRSAGFGTDTQYF. CDR3 sequence (DNA): TGTGCCAGCAGAAGTGCGGGTTTCGGCACAGATACGCAGTATTTT.

This clonotype came up a few times. The chain couples TRBV12-3 or TRBV12-4 to TRBJ1-1, with D possibly TRBD1 on 6 matching bases. This CDR3 contains 15 residues. V was cut by 4 bases and J by 4 bases, with 16 bases left in between. The CDR3 here is CASSSQGWAPTEAFF. CDR3 sequence (DNA): TGTGCCAGCAGTTCTCAGGGGTGGGCCCCCACTGAAGCTTTCTTT.

A few counts support this clonotype. This sequence joins TRBV12-3 or TRBV12-4 and TRBJ2-3, with 9 bases matching TRBD1. CDR3 length equals 16 residues. V lost 5 bases, J lost 1 base, and 7 bases stayed unmatched. Written as DNA, the CDR3 is TGTGCCAGCAGTGCCGATCGGACAGGGGGCACAGATACGCAGTATTTT. Encoded protein: CASSADRTGGTDTQYF.

This clonotype was counted at least ten times. This chain links TRBV28 with TRBJ2-1, with D possibly TRBD2 on 5 matching bases. This CDR3 has 15 amino acids. Per germline, CDR1 MDHEN and CDR2 SYDVKM. Trimming took 4 bases from V and 0 from J, leaving 10 bases between them. This CDR3 reads CASSSAGSSYNEQFF. DNA of the CDR3: TGTGCCAGCAGTTCGGCGGGTAGCTCCTACAATGAGCAGTTCTTC.

This clonotype came up many times. The chain has TRBV5-1 and TRBJ1-1, with TRBD1 matching over 11 bases. This CDR3 comprises 14 residues. Germline V CDR1 and CDR2: SGHRS, YFSETQ. The junction had 3 bases not matched to a gene; V was cut back by 4 bases and J by 4 bases. The CDR3 DNA follows: TGCGCCAGCAGCCCGGGACAGGGGGTCACTGAAGCTTTCTTT. Its protein product is CASSPGQGVTEAFF.

This clonotype was recorded many times. The rearrangement joins TRBV6-6 to TRBJ1-1; unclear D gene. From germline, CDR1 is MNHNY and CDR2 SVGAGI (reference sequence). Trimming stripped 0 bases from V and 7 bases from J, with 15 bases between. There are 15 residues in the CDR3. In DNA, the CDR3 is TGTGCCAGCAGTTACTCTCGGTACAAACGTCTTGAAGCTTTCTTT. It specifies CASSYSRYKRLEAFF.

Ten or more counts support this clonotype. The chain links TRBV12-3 or TRBV12-4 to TRBJ2-5, with D possibly TRBD1 on 5 matching bases. V lost 4 bases and J lost 5, with 17 bases in between. The CDR3 contains 15 residues. The CDR3 sequence: CASSSQWTKAETQYF. The CDR3 DNA sequence: TGTGCCAGCAGTTCCCAATGGACAAAAGCGGAGACCCAGTACTTC.

The chain combines TRBV20-1 with TRBJ1-5; D ambiguous. The V end lost 2 bases, the J end lost 5 bases, and 7 bases lay between the germline ends. The length of the CDR3 is 12 residues. CDR1 is DFQATT and CDR2 is SNEGSKA in the germline V gene (reference sequence). CDR3: CSARRVDQPQHF. The CDR3 DNA reads TGCAGTGCTAGACGGGTGGATCAGCCCCAGCATTTT.

This clonotype was counted a few times. This chain connects TRBV7-9 to TRBJ2-6, with 8 bases matching TRBD1. CDR1 is SEHNR, CDR2 FQNEAQ, per germline (reference sequence). This CDR3 has 17 amino acids. With 5 bases clipped from V and 2 bases from J, the junction kept 8 bases outside the gene matches. As DNA, the CDR3 is TGTGCCAGCAGCCAAAGACAGGGGCCGACTGGGGCCAACGTCCTGACTTTC. It is translated as CASSQRQGPTGANVLTF.

The chain employs TRBV12-3 or TRBV12-4 and TRBJ2-2; D unresolved. V dropped 5 bases and J dropped 7 bases, with 14 bases sitting between them. This CDR3 comprises 14 residues. This CDR3 is CASSPPLPGGELFF. Here the CDR3 DNA reads TGTGCCAGCAGTCCTCCCCTCCCAGGCGGGGAGCTGTTTTTT.

This clonotype was observed at least ten times. V usage is TRBV16 and J usage is TRBJ1-6, with D uncertain. V lost 2 bases and J 6 bases, leaving 5 bases between the germline ends. The CDR3 extends over 13 amino acids. Germline CDR1 is KGHSY and CDR2 is FQNENV. CDR3 nucleotides: TGTGCCAGCAGCCAAGCAGCTAATTCACCCCTCCACTTT. Protein: CASSQAANSPLHF.

The CDR3 nucleotides read TGTGCCAGCAGCCGGGACAGCTTCTCTAACTATGGCTACACCTTC. Translating gives CASSRDSFSNYGYTF. The V gene is TRBV4-2, the J gene TRBJ1-2, with 7 bases that match TRBD1. The CDR3 extends over 15 amino acids. Germline V gene lookup returns CDR1 LGHNA and CDR2 YNFKEQ. The V and J ends lost 4 bases and 0 bases, in that order; junction bases with no gene match: 5.

This clonotype has at least ten counts. The V and J genes are TRBV6-1 and TRBJ1-1; no reliable D call. Germline V gene data show CDR1 as MNHNS and CDR2 as SASEGT. Trimming shortened V by 2 bases and J by 1 base, and 5 bases separated the two germline ends. This CDR3 region has 13 residues. Here the CDR3 reads CASSEFRNTEAFF. CDR3 sequence (DNA): TGTGCCAGCAGTGAATTCAGGAACACTGAAGCTTTCTTT.

The V gene is TRBV10-3, the J gene TRBJ2-7; 8 bases match TRBD1. Trimming cost V 4 bases and J 0 bases; bases outside gene matches: 5. CDR1 is ENHRY, CDR2 SYGVKD, per germline. This CDR3 has 15 amino acids. CDR3 DNA: TGTGCCATCAGTGGGGGACAGGTGTACTCCTACGAGCAGTACTTC. This sequence encodes CAISGGQVYSYEQYF.

About this clonotype itself: One end of the junction does not line up with germline, which may come from a read error. The chain employs TRBV24-1 and TRBJ1-2; the match to TRBD1 covers 11 bases. This CDR3 region has 16 residues. The germline V gene encodes CDR1 KGHDR and CDR2 SFDVKD. The CDR3: CATSEPRTGGVLESSF. The CDR3 coding sequence is TGTGCCACCAGTGAGCCCCGGACAGGGGGCGTTTTGGAGTCCTCCTTC.

At least ten counts were recorded for this clonotype. This rearrangement joins TRBV29-1 to TRBJ2-3, with a weak D call TRBD2 (6 bases). The CDR3 spans 13 residues. Trimming left V 6 bases short and J 0 bases short, with 10 bases between. Germline values: CDR1 SQVTM, CDR2 ANQGSEA. The CDR3 coding sequence is TGCAGCGTCGGGAGCGGGAGCACAGATACGCAGTATTTT. Protein product: CSVGSGSTDTQYF.